The 27 T cell receptor beta chains listed next were all sequenced from one sample in a study of immune heterogeneity within non-small cell lung tumors. TCR beta CDR3 amplification used multiplex PCR with 32 V and 13 J primers. TCRdb itself ran the multiplex PCR reads through MiXCR, one entry per CDR3 protein. This repertoire shows around 29,000 distinct CDR3 sequences, less than 35% found once; its top ten account for almost 4%. Template material comprised bulk tumor genomic DNA at roughly 600 ng per sample. Collection of several biopsies per primary tumor, spaced far apart, took place during surgery. Curative surgery was undertaken by patients, who had untreated, newly diagnosed non-small cell lung cancer. Material for sequencing was lung tumor tissue. Every receptor here comes from a man aged 35 to 55 with non-small cell lung cancer.

This clonotype was seen many times. The genes are TRBV29-1 and TRBJ1-6; TRBD1 matches 7 bases. Germline V gene sequence: CDR1 SQVTM, CDR2 ANQGSEA. V lost 7 bases to trimming and J lost 5 bases; unmatched junction nucleotides: 5. The CDR3 has 13 residues. The CDR3 DNA sequence: TGCAGCGCTTCGACAGGGAATAATTCACCCCTCCACTTT. It is translated as CSASTGNNSPLHF.

CDR3 region: CSASGTSGRRADTQYF. The CDR3 bases are TGCAGTGCTTCCGGGACTAGCGGGAGAAGGGCAGATACGCAGTATTTT. This chain uses TRBV20-1 with TRBJ2-3, with 14 bases that match TRBD2. J gave up 4 bases and V 5 bases, and 8 bases lay outside the gene matches. Germline CDR1 is DFQATT and CDR2 is SNEGSKA (reference sequence). This CDR3 region has 16 residues.

The rearrangement joins TRBV20-1 to TRBJ2-3; 13 bases are a match to TRBD2. The length of the CDR3 is 15 residues. Germline V lookup: CDR1 DFQATT, CDR2 SNEGSKA (reference sequence). V lost 2 bases and J lost 3; bases outside the gene matches: 2. In nucleotides, the CDR3 is TGCAGTGCTAGATCGACTAGCGGGAGGACAGATACGCAGTATTTT. Translated: CSARSTSGRTDTQYF.

In regard to this clonotype: A much larger clone differs by one base, so this may be a read error. The J gene is TRBJ2-7, the V gene TRBV5-1; D is unclear. This CDR3 contains 13 residues. The germline CDR1 and CDR2 sequences are SGHRS and YFSETQ. In nucleotides, the CDR3 is TGCGCCAGCACCTCTGGCAGCTCCTACGAGCTGTACTTC. Protein sequence: CASTSGSSYELYF.

This clonotype was counted many times. This chain uses TRBV2 with TRBJ1-3, with 10 positions matching TRBD1. Germline values: CDR1 SNHLY, CDR2 FYNNEI. CDR3 length: 14 residues. V trimming: 6 bases; J trimming: 3 bases; junction bases outside the gene matches: 2. This chain's CDR3 is CASSRDRGGNTIYF. CDR3 in DNA: TGTGCCAGCAGCCGGGACAGGGGTGGAAACACCATATATTTT.

This clonotype was recorded at least ten times. The chain employs TRBV30 and TRBJ2-7; D not certain. Per germline, CDR1 GTSNPN and CDR2 SVGIG (reference sequence). Trimming pared 2 bases from V and 1 base from J, leaving 6 bases between. The CDR3 covers 12 residues. The CDR3 sequence is CAWSWSSYEQYF. CDR3 nucleotides: TGTGCCTGGAGTTGGTCTTCCTACGAGCAGTACTTC.

This clonotype was observed many times. The chain employs TRBV6-2 or TRBV6-3 and TRBJ2-7, with 9 nucleotides matching TRBD1. The CDR3 runs to 15 residues. The ends lost 5 bases at V and 4 bases at J; junction bases unmatched: 9. Germline CDR1 MNHEY, CDR2 SVGEGT. CDR3 sequence (DNA): TGTGCCAGCAGTAACAGGGGGCCCGAGAAATACGAGCAGTACTTC. The encoded protein is CASSNRGPEKYEQYF.

The genes are TRBV9 and TRBJ2-1; D call uncertain. This CDR3 is 16 amino acids long. Germline loops: CDR1 SGDLS, CDR2 YYNGEE. V gave up 3 bases and J gave up 3 bases, with 16 bases separating them. The CDR3 bases are TGTGCCAGCAGCGAGGACCGGATAGACCTCTACAATGAGCAGTTCTTC. Protein sequence: CASSEDRIDLYNEQFF.

This clonotype has only a few counts. The V gene is TRBV19, the J gene TRBJ2-1; possibly TRBD1 for D (5 bases). V was shortened by 4 bases and J by 5 bases, with 15 bases between the two germline ends. The CDR3 extends over 15 amino acids. Germline-derived CDR1 and CDR2 are LNHDA and SQIVND (reference sequence). This CDR3 reads CASSSWAGRNNEQFF. CDR3 sequence (DNA): TGTGCCAGTAGTAGTTGGGCAGGGCGAAACAATGAGCAGTTCTTC. The full variable domain, rest sourced from reference TRBV19 and TRBJ2-1, is DGGITQSPKYLFRKEGQNVTLSCEQNLNHDAMYWYRQDPGQGLRLIYYSQIVNDFQKGDIAEGYSVSREKKESFPLTVTSAQKNPTAFYLCASSSWAGRNNEQFFGPGTRLTVL.

J is TRBJ2-1 and V is TRBV20-1; D ambiguous. V gave up 1 base and J gave up 9 bases, with 7 bases separating them. Germline assignment: CDR1 DFQATT and CDR2 SNEGSKA (reference sequence). This CDR3 is 11 amino acids long. The DNA of the CDR3 is TGCAGTGCTAGAGTGGGTCGTGAGCAGTTCTTC. This translates into CSARVGREQFF.

This clonotype appeared a few times. The genes are TRBV20-1 and TRBJ2-7; D remains unclear. Germline lookup yields CDR1 DFQATT and CDR2 SNEGSKA (reference sequence). Trimming removed 0 bases from V and 3 bases from J, with 18 bases in between. CDR3 size: 16 residues. The CDR3: CSARDSILGLNYEQYF. As DNA, the CDR3 is TGCAGTGCTAGAGATAGTATCCTAGGGTTAAACTACGAGCAGTACTTC.

On this clonotype: A much more abundant neighbour one base away suggests this may be a read error. This chain uses TRBV6-2 or TRBV6-3 with TRBJ1-5, with TRBD1 matching over 8 bases. The CDR3 sequence is 14 residues long. Germline CDR1 reads MNHEY; CDR2 reads SVGEGT. Trimming cost V 3 bases and J 5 bases; bases outside gene matches: 3. CDR3 region: CASSYSRGHQPQHF. CDR3 bases: TGTGCCAGCAGTTATAGCAGGGGGCATCAGCCCCAGCATTTT.

Many counts were recorded for this clonotype. The chain recombines TRBV29-1 with TRBJ2-7; 7 bases fit TRBD1. V dropped 5 bases and J dropped 1; count of bases not matched to a gene: 5. The CDR3 spans 13 residues. Germline V gene lookup returns CDR1 SQVTM and CDR2 ANQGSEA. CDR3 sequence (DNA): TGCAGCGTTAGGACAGGCGTATCCTACGAGCAGTACTTC. It encodes CSVRTGVSYEQYF.

This clonotype has a handful of counts. The V and J genes are TRBV9 and TRBJ1-6; D ambiguous. Germline V lookup: CDR1 SGDLS, CDR2 YYNGEE. The CDR3 has 17 amino acids. Trimming took off 0 bases at V and 0 bases at J, with 10 bases between the two ends. The CDR3: CASSVDGRHSYNSPLHF. CDR3 in DNA: TGTGCCAGCAGCGTAGATGGGCGACACTCCTATAATTCACCCCTCCACTTT. Full variable domain (missing parts from reference TRBV9 and TRBJ1-6): DSGVTQTPKHLITATGQRVTLRCSPRSGDLSVYWYQQSLDQGLQFLIQYYNGEERAKGNILERFSAQQFPDLHSELNLSSLELGDSALYFCASSVDGRHSYNSPLHFGNGTRLTVT.

This clonotype has a count of ten or more. V usage is TRBV24-1 and J usage is TRBJ2-5, with 7 nucleotides matching TRBD2. CDR3 length: 13 amino acids. The trim removed 5 bases at V and 6 bases at J, leaving 5 bases unmatched. Germline CDR1 and CDR2: KGHDR and SFDVKD. The CDR3 region has the DNA TGTGCCACCAGTGGCGGGAGTAGAAAGACCCAGTACTTC. Translation gives CATSGGSRKTQYF.

The rearrangement uses TRBV19 and TRBJ2-2; a weak D match, TRBD2 (6 bases). Germline CDR1 LNHDA, CDR2 SQIVND (reference sequence). There are 16 residues in the CDR3. Trimming pared 3 bases from V and 1 base from J, leaving 12 bases between. CDR3 in DNA: TGTGCCAGTAGTATGGGGTGGGGGGTGAACACCGGGGAGCTGTTTTTT. Translated, it gives CASSMGWGVNTGELFF.

This clonotype occurred many times. This chain joins TRBV6-5 and TRBJ1-1; D is uncertain. CDR1 is MNHEY and CDR2 is SVGAGI in the germline V gene. The V end lost 0 bases, the J end lost 1 base, and 12 bases lay between the germline ends. The CDR3 has 16 residues. CDR3 region: CASSYSRRQSNTEAFF. Written as DNA, the CDR3 is TGTGCCAGCAGTTACTCGAGAAGGCAATCGAACACTGAAGCTTTCTTT.

The chain links TRBV7-9 to TRBJ1-1, with D maybe TRBD1 (6 bases). The CDR3 runs to 16 residues. Germline loops: CDR1 SEHNR, CDR2 FQNEAQ (reference sequence). The ends were cut back, 5 bases at V and 5 bases at J, with 21 bases in the middle. CDR3 protein: CASSARQDLGGTEAFF. The CDR3, as DNA: TGTGCCAGCAGCGCTCGACAGGACCTGGGAGGGACTGAAGCTTTCTTT.

The sample holds many counts of this clonotype. The chain carries TRBV19 and TRBJ2-3; TRBD2 agrees at 11 bases. CDR3 length: 16 amino acids. V shed 3 bases, J shed 1 base, and the junction held 3 bases outside the gene matches. Germline CDR1 LNHDA, CDR2 SQIVND (reference sequence). This CDR3 is CASSILLAGGTDTQYF. CDR3 nucleotide sequence: TGTGCCAGTAGTATCTTACTAGCGGGAGGCACAGATACGCAGTATTTT.

On this clonotype itself: Without the conserved terminal phenylalanine or tryptophan, this CDR3 likely stems from a read error. Because the CDR3's place on the DNA is in doubt, the DNA is left out and the CDR3 is given as listed by TCRdb. V and J are TRBV5-1 and TRBJ2-1; TRBD1 is taken as the D call from the table, unchecked against the DNA. Germline loops: CDR1 SGHRS, CDR2 YFSETQ. The CDR3 is made up of 13 amino acids, end residues included. The CDR3 loop reads CASSLGGGDRWFS.

This clonotype was detected many times. V and J are TRBV5-4 and TRBJ2-7; maybe TRBD2 (6 bases). With 3 bases removed from V and 0 bases from J, the gap between germline ends came to 13 bases. The germline gives CDR1 SGHNT, CDR2 YYREEE (reference sequence). This CDR3 is 15 amino acids long. The CDR3 DNA sequence: TGTGCCAGCAGCTCTCGTGACGGGAGCTCCTACGAGCAGTACTTC. Its translation is CASSSRDGSSYEQYF.

Worth noting for this clonotype: A much more abundant neighbour one base away suggests this may be a read error. The chain couples TRBV18 to TRBJ1-2; the D is unclear. CDR1 KGHSH and CDR2 LQKENI come from the germline V gene. The CDR3 extends over 12 amino acids. CDR3 protein: CASSSNNYVYTF. The CDR3 DNA sequence: TGTGCCAGCTCATCGAATAACTATGTCTACACCTTC.

This clonotype has only one observation. Being one base from a much bigger clone, this may be a read error. This sequence joins TRBV2 and TRBJ2-7, with unresolved D. Germline loops: CDR1 SNHLY, CDR2 FYNNEI. CDR3 length: 12 residues. CDR3 nucleotides: TGTGCCAGCAGGAGTTTCTCCTACGAGCAGCACTTC. Translating it yields CASRSFSYEQHF.

This clonotype was counted between two and nine times. This sequence joins TRBV11-2 and TRBJ2-1; TRBD1 aligns across 7 bases. The V and J ends lost 3 bases and 3 bases, in that order; junction bases with no gene match: 8. Germline values: CDR1 SGHAT, CDR2 FQNNGV. The length of the CDR3 is 16 residues. The CDR3 loop is CASSFPGTVVYNEQFF. In DNA, the CDR3 is TGTGCCAGCAGCTTCCCCGGGACAGTAGTCTACAATGAGCAGTTCTTC.

In the case of this clonotype: A read error may be the cause here, since a much bigger clone is one base away. The chain combines TRBV19 with TRBJ2-7; D is unclear. This CDR3 region has 13 residues. V was clipped by 8 bases and J by 3 bases, with 14 bases between them. Germline-derived CDR1 and CDR2 are LNHDA and SQIVND (reference sequence). The CDR3 is CASFGPNDYEQYF. As DNA, the CDR3 is TGTGCCAGTTTTGGACCAAACGACTACGAGCAGTACTTC.

Notes on this clonotype: A much larger clone lies one base from this, so it may be a read error. The rearrangement links TRBV6-1 to TRBJ1-4; TRBD1 matches at 7 bases. Germline CDR1 reads MNHNS; CDR2 reads SASEGT. Germline trimming cut 3 bases from V and 8 bases from J; bases unmatched to any gene: 12. There are 16 residues in the CDR3. The CDR3 spells CASSESSGTAAEKLFF. The CDR3, as DNA: TGTGCCAGCAGTGAGAGTTCCGGGACAGCCGCGGAAAAACTGTTTTTT.

This clonotype has a count of ten or more. The chain employs TRBV9 and TRBJ2-7, with D possibly being TRBD1 or TRBD2 (5 bases each). The V gene's germline CDR1 is SGDLS and CDR2 YYNGEE. The CDR3 totals 13 residues. V was cut by 5 bases and J by 6 bases, with 15 bases left in between. CDR3 residues: CASSAGAEGEQYF. As DNA, the CDR3 is TGTGCCAGCAGTGCCGGGGCCGAAGGCGAGCAGTACTTC.